This TCR beta chain was documented in a study of T cells expressing NK-cell markers (TCRdb year 2020). At the level of the whole study: In sorted CD3+CD56+NKG2C+, CD3+CD56+NKG2C- and CD3+CD56-NKG2C+ T-cell subsets from roughly 8 donors, TCR beta-chain repertoires were profiled. Illumina HiSeq 2000/2500, MiSeq or NextSeq was used to sequence libraries as 2 x 150 bp reads. Among the eight sequenced donors, only one was HCMV-seronegative, while the other seven were HCMV-seropositive. The study sequenced eight donors, all healthy volunteers chosen at random: three men and five women. The paper as a whole reports these results and caveats: It remained unclear whether the expanded NKG2C-expressing T cell clones were specific for HCMV antigens. Those dominant clonotypes were again the most abundant among CD3+CD56-NKG2C+ cells in a handful of donors, at about 28.3-60.1%. For six donors, the dominant CD3+CD56+NKG2C+ clonotypes were among the top 10 CD8+ clonotypes and accounted for roughly 1.0-7.5% of CD8+ T cells.

HCMV serostatus was determined by detecting HCMV-specific IgG in serum with a commercial ELISA kit. Ficoll density gradient centrifugation was used to isolate peripheral blood mononuclear cells from blood. Remarks on this clonotype: What antigen it recognizes has not been identified.

CDR1 MNHEY and CDR2 SMNVEV are derived from the germline V gene (reference sequence). Taken from cysteine to phenylalanine, the CDR3 has 14 residues. DNA is not on record. TCRdb records Illumina HiSeq 2000 as the sequencer. TCR beta cDNA libraries were made by 5'RACE template switching that added a universal primer site and unique molecular identifiers. Synthesis of cDNA was primed from the TCR beta constant segment and was followed by two consecutive PCR amplification steps. The authors' analysis ran thus. MIGEC was used to demultiplex reads and group the reads by UMI, and MiTCR was used to assemble and quantify clonotypes. To remove erroneous sequences, TCR cDNA sequences were retained only when supported by two or more reads. The tcR package was used for downstream repertoire analysis, and clonotypes were matched between fractions using CDR3 nucleotide sequence together with V segment. VDJmatch was used to annotate antigen specificity against VDJdb, with one amino acid substitution in CDR3 permitted. Reads reprocessed by TCRdb are summarized as one entry per CDR3 protein sequence, and DNA is absent. The V and J calls come from TCRdb's annotation, not from the publication. This sample's listing comprises over 150,000 distinct CDR3 sequences. The top ten hold roughly 35% of the sample.

This TCR was sampled from a woman in her forties or fifties in good health. Donor details come from another sample of the same person, matched by shared clones. The chain couples TRBV27 to TRBJ2-7; no DNA is available, so the TRBD1 call from TCRdb remains unchecked. Material: blood T cells: a sorted CD56 or NKG2C T cell subset, CD4+ or CD8+ T cells, or bulk PBMC T cells (not recorded which). Here the CDR3 is given as CASSPYRDWDEQYF.